The sequence of this TCR beta chain was determined in a study of CD8+ T cells in alopecia areata (dated by TCRdb to the late 2010s). With respect to the entire study: The treated patients, all with moderate-to-severe alopecia areata, were enrolled in an open-label pilot trial of oral tofacitinib given at 5 to 10 mg twice daily. Patients received tofacitinib for 6 to 18 months and were then followed off drug for 6 months to check for delayed response and recurrence. The SALT score, which quantifies the percentage of affected scalp surface area, was used to measure disease severity in treated patients. In both human patients and the C3H/HeJ mouse model, the study applied high-throughput TCRbeta sequencing to look at T cell clonal expansion in alopecia areata. On the human side, TCRbeta sequencing was run on scalp tissue and on sorted CD4+ and CD8+ peripheral blood T cells from healthy controls and from alopecia areata patients with either patchy or totalis/universalis disease. Biopsies were taken from tofacitinib-treated patients at baseline and again at 4 and 24 weeks into treatment, and several of those patients also had a later scalp biopsy. Scalp clonality was compared among normal scalp (n=4), patchy alopecia areata scalp (n=8), and alopecia totalis/universalis scalp (n=8). RNA was obtained with the PAXgene miRNA kit for fixed scalp, the miRNeasy kit for PBMCs, and the RNeasy kit for mouse skin. TCRbeta CDR3 regions were amplified by immunoSEQ multiplex PCR with 35 Vbeta forward and 13 Jbeta reverse primers. On the study overall, not on this receptor specifically: Shared TCR sequences between patients were less evident than in mice, which may be partly attributable to HLA diversity in the patient population. The treated cohort was small, with a single nonresponder, so links between baseline CD8+ expansion and response need larger studies. Unlike mouse skin, where gammadelta T cells dominate, normal human skin contains resident alphabeta T cells that get sequenced too, which complicates analysis of the scalp TCR repertoire. Higher clonality and more expanded CD8+ clones were observed in lesional scalp than in normal scalp, particularly in alopecia totalis/universalis, a finding suggestive of antigenic drive. During tofacitinib treatment, many expanded lesional clones remained in scalp and blood, and this persistence may partly explain relapse after treatment is stopped. Tofacitinib significantly decreased scalp clonality and the number of expanded CD8+ clones among the top 100 scalp clones.

Libraries were prepared through the immunoSEQ multiplex PCR assay. To provide template for TCR sequencing, every sample had RNA extracted and reverse transcribed into cDNA. First-strand cDNA was synthesized using SuperScript III with a 2:1 mix of oligo-dT and random hexamers. A synthetic immune receptor repertoire was used to gauge amplification bias, and whatever bias remained was removed computationally. The study's processing was this. Raw reads were preprocessed for error removal, and CDR3 was defined according to IMGT conventions as running from the conserved cysteine to phenylalanine. Clonality was computed by normalizing Shannon entropy by log2 of the number of productive unique TCRs and subtracting the result from 1. Whether each scalp clone was CD4 or CD8 was inferred by checking scalp TCRbeta sequences against the CD4 and CD8 repertoires from sorted blood. As stored in TCRdb, this immuneACCESS dataset retains in-frame rearrangements with V and J assigned. A fraction of the clones does not appear; measured against another copy, unresolved V genes explain less than half of the discrepancy, and the remainder lacks a known reason. That table supplies the V and J calls and clone size; D and trimming were determined from the DNA. The sample has around 150,000 clones on record, 65% of them singletons. In total, the top ten clones hold approximately 0.9% of the sample.

This specimen's time point label, per the study, means: around 28 days on oral tofacitinib. What the treatment or condition label conveys for this sample: oral pan-JAK inhibitor, 5-10 mg twice daily. Lesional scalp punch biopsies and peripheral blood were obtained from alopecia areata patients. PBMCs were separated by density centrifugation and stained for CD3, CD4 and CD8, after which CD4+ and CD8+ T cells were sorted on a FACSAria. CDR1 SGHDT and CDR2 YYEEEE are derived from the germline V gene. Measured from the cysteine to the phenylalanine, the CDR3 is 14 residues long. Only the CDR3 DNA stays, 42 bases, in frame from base 1. V is trimmed back by 4 bases and J by 7 bases, and the junction contains 5 bases that no gene match accounts for. A remark on this clone: The target of this receptor is not known. Base qualities are not at hand, and no much larger clone is one base apart.

This TCR was recovered from a human donor with alopecia areata. The source was CD4+ T cells sorted from blood, collected at week 4, from a patient treated with tofacitinib. The V and J genes are TRBV5-6 and TRBJ2-1; a stretch of 10 junction bases matches TRBD1. The CDR3 here reads CASSQGQGWNEQFF. Read as DNA, the sequence is TGTGCCAGCAGCCAGGGACAGGGGTGGAATGAGCAGTTCTTC.